The 28 T cell receptor beta chains below all came from one sample that was sequenced in a study of T cell responses to AZD1222 COVID-19 vaccine. Assay: immunoSEQ multiplex PCR; the TCRdb copy retains only in-frame clones and omits some. The data hold some 50,000 clones, with around 84% observed a single time. The material was peripheral blood, obtained on day 0 of AZD1222 vaccination. These receptors came from an adult in good health.

This chain joins TRBV5-6 and TRBJ2-5, with D perhaps matching TRBD1 or TRBD2 (6 bases each). Germline lookup yields CDR1 SGHDT and CDR2 YYEEEE. V was clipped by 4 bases and J by 4 bases, with 17 bases between them. The CDR3 length is 15 residues. The CDR3 reads CASSKRGTSGETQYF. In DNA, the CDR3 is TGTGCCAGCAGCAAACGGGGGACATCTGGAGAGACCCAGTACTTC. Full variable domain (missing parts from reference TRBV5-6 and TRBJ2-5): DAGVTQSPTHLIKTRGQQVTLRCSPKSGHDTVSWYQQALGQGPQFIFQYYEEEERQRGNFPDRFSGHQFPNYSSELNVNALLLGDSALYLCASSKRGTSGETQYFGPGTRLLVL.

V gene TRBV6-5 combines with J gene TRBJ2-3; no clear D gene. Germline V gene lookup returns CDR1 MNHEY and CDR2 SVGAGI. The length of the CDR3 is 13 residues. V dropped 7 bases and J dropped 7 bases, with 15 bases sitting between them. This CDR3 is CASNQIGHNTQYF. The CDR3 DNA follows: TGTGCCAGCAACCAAATAGGGCATAATACGCAGTATTTT.

The chain links TRBV27 to TRBJ2-7; D is ambiguous. This CDR3 contains 13 residues. Germline lookup yields CDR1 MNHEY and CDR2 SMNVEV (reference sequence). V gave up 3 bases and J gave up 2 bases, with 8 bases separating them. The CDR3 loop reads CASSLHFTYEQYF. The DNA of the CDR3 is TGTGCCAGCAGTTTGCACTTCACCTACGAGCAGTACTTC.

The V gene is TRBV10-1, the J gene TRBJ1-5, with D unclear. The CDR3 contains 13 residues. V was trimmed by 2 bases and J by 1 base, leaving 3 bases between them. Germline CDR1 reads WNHNN; CDR2 reads SYGVQD (reference sequence). The CDR3 nucleotides are TGCGCCAGCAGTGAGACCAGCAATCAGCCCCAGCATTTT. This codes for CASSETSNQPQHF.

This clone was detected once. The V and J genes are TRBV3-1 (or the pseudogene TRBV3-2) and TRBJ1-1, with 8 bases fitting TRBD1. Losses at the gene ends were 0 bases for V and 7 bases for J; bases not matched to a gene: 7. This CDR3 comprises 15 residues. CDR1 and CDR2 (germline): LGHDT, YNNKEL (reference sequence). The CDR3 nucleotides read TGTGCCAGCAGCCAAGATTTAACAGGGGGGAGTGAAGCTTTCTTT. This encodes CASSQDLTGGSEAFF.

This clone was counted a single time. The chain combines TRBV19 with TRBJ1-5; D is ambiguous. From germline, CDR1 is LNHDA and CDR2 SQIVND (reference sequence). V lost 2 bases and J 2 bases, leaving 7 bases between the germline ends. This CDR3 region has 14 residues. CDR3 nucleotide sequence: TGTGCCAGTAGTATAATGGCGGGCAATCAGCCCCAGCATTTT. Residues: CASSIMAGNQPQHF. Supplemented by reference TRBV19 and TRBJ1-5, the full variable domain reads DGGITQSPKYLFRKEGQNVTLSCEQNLNHDAMYWYRQDPGQGLRLIYYSQIVNDFQKGDIAEGYSVSREKKESFPLTVTSAQKNPTAFYLCASSIMAGNQPQHFGDGTRLSIL.

This clone was observed a single time. The rearrangement joins TRBV9 to TRBJ1-6; D is ambiguous. V lost 0 bases to trimming and J lost 7 bases, with 8 bases between them. The CDR3 is 14 amino acids. Germline loops: CDR1 SGDLS, CDR2 YYNGEE. CDR3 loop: CASSVGAINSPLHF. CDR3 in DNA: TGTGCCAGCAGCGTAGGGGCGATCAATTCACCCCTCCACTTT.

CDR3 sequence: CASSLNTGFNSGNTIYF. CDR3 nucleotides: TGCGCCAGCAGCTTGAATACAGGATTCAACTCTGGAAACACCATATATTTT. The V call is TRBV5-1, the J call TRBJ1-3; possible D gene TRBD1, 5 bases. V gave up 1 base and J gave up 0 bases, with 14 bases separating them. From germline, CDR1 is SGHRS and CDR2 YFSETQ. This CDR3 has 17 amino acids.

The chain links TRBV18 to TRBJ1-4; weak D call: TRBD1 (6 bases). V lost 3 bases, J lost 6 bases, and 20 bases lay in between. Germline V gives CDR1 KGHSH, CDR2 LQKENI. CDR3 length equals 17 residues. The CDR3 protein is CASSPRVPGGLDEKLFF. For the CDR3, the DNA is TGTGCCAGCTCACCCCGGGTCCCCGGGGGGCTTGATGAAAAACTGTTTTTT.

The J gene is TRBJ2-7, the V gene TRBV6-1; 11 bases are shared with TRBD2. After removal of 3 bases from V and 4 bases from J, the junction contained 5 bases not matched to a gene. Germline-derived CDR1 and CDR2 are MNHNS and SASEGT. The CDR3 consists of 15 residues. This chain's CDR3 is CASSDPGLAAYEQYF. The CDR3 region has the DNA TGTGCCAGCAGTGATCCGGGACTAGCGGCTTACGAGCAGTACTTC.

V gene TRBV7-9 combines with J gene TRBJ2-5; D is perhaps TRBD2 (5 bases). The V and J ends lost 2 bases and 8 bases respectively, with 24 bases between them. This CDR3 has 17 amino acids. The germline gives CDR1 SEHNR, CDR2 FQNEAQ (reference sequence). The CDR3 spells CASSLTQGGGSVGTQYF. CDR3 sequence (DNA): TGTGCCAGCAGCTTAACGCAAGGTGGAGGCTCCGTTGGAACCCAGTACTTC.

Only a few counts were recorded for this clone. CDR3 amino acids: CASTIIGGEQFF. CDR3 nucleotide sequence: TGTGCCAGCACTATAATAGGTGGGGAGCAGTTCTTC. This sequence joins TRBV12-3 or TRBV12-4 and TRBJ2-1, with no clear D. This CDR3 spans 12 amino acids. V was pared by 7 bases and J by 10 bases, with 14 bases between.

CDR3 loop: CATGQGNQPQHF. The CDR3 DNA reads as TGTGCTACGGGGCAGGGCAATCAGCCCCAGCATTTT. The chain is built from TRBV6-4 and TRBJ1-5; TRBD1 might be the D (5 bases). CDR1 is MRHNA, CDR2 SNTAGT, per germline. The CDR3 length is 12 residues.

J is TRBJ1-4 and V is TRBV7-8; 7 bases match TRBD1. V lost 1 base, J lost 2 bases, and 4 bases stayed unmatched. The CDR3 sequence is 16 residues long. CDR1 and CDR2 (germline): SGHVS, FQNEAQ. CDR3 loop: CASSLDSQGTNEKLFF. The CDR3 DNA reads as TGTGCCAGCAGCTTAGATTCACAGGGGACTAATGAAAAACTGTTTTTT. Together with reference TRBV7-8 and TRBJ1-4, the CDR3 gives the full variable domain: GAGVSQSPRYKVAKRGQDVALRCDPISGHVSLFWYQQALGQGPEFLTYFQNEAQLDKSGLPSDRFFAERPEGSVSTLKIQRTQQEDSAVYLCASSLDSQGTNEKLFFGSGTQLSVL.

This rearrangement joins TRBV18 to TRBJ2-1, with 15 bases that match TRBD2. The length of the CDR3 is 17 residues. With V trimmed by 1 base and J by 6 bases, 4 bases remained unmatched. CDR1 KGHSH and CDR2 LQKENI come from the germline V gene. CDR3 sequence reads: CASSPQGLAGGSNEQFF. The CDR3 region has the DNA TGTGCCAGCTCACCACAGGGACTAGCGGGAGGTAGCAATGAGCAGTTCTTC.

This sequence joins TRBV7-8 and TRBJ2-2; possibly TRBD1 or TRBD2 for D (5 bases each). The CDR3 runs 15 residues. Trimming pared 1 base from V and 4 bases from J, leaving 10 bases between. In germline, CDR1 is SGHVS, CDR2 FQNEAQ. The CDR3 reads CASSLESGTTGELFF. The CDR3 coding sequence is TGTGCCAGCAGCTTAGAATCGGGGACCACCGGGGAGCTGTTTTTT.

This clone was seen more than once but under ten times. V usage is TRBV19 and J usage is TRBJ1-2, with D perhaps TRBD1 (5 bases). V lost 5 bases to trimming and J lost 3 bases, with 13 bases between them. The CDR3 sequence is 14 residues long. The germline gives CDR1 LNHDA, CDR2 SQIVND (reference sequence). The CDR3 DNA is TGTGCCAGTAGTGTCGCAGGGCCCGACTATGGCTACACCTTC. It yields the protein CASSVAGPDYGYTF.

This clone was seen only a few times. The chain carries TRBV6-5 and TRBJ1-5; tentative D call: TRBD1 (6 bases). Germline CDR1 is MNHEY and CDR2 is SVGAGI. The V end was cut by 2 bases, the J end by 5 bases, with 13 bases between. The CDR3 spans 15 residues. CDR3 in amino acids: CASSYTTGSDQPQHF. In nucleotides, the CDR3 is TGTGCCAGCAGTTACACGACAGGTTCCGATCAGCCCCAGCATTTT.

V gene TRBV30 combines with J gene TRBJ1-1; a possible D gene is TRBD1 (5 bases). Trimming took 4 bases from V and 9 from J, leaving 12 bases between them. This CDR3 is built from 11 residues. Per the germline V gene, CDR1 is GTSNPN and CDR2 is SVGIG (reference sequence). The chain's CDR3 is CAWKGAAKAFF. CDR3 coding DNA: TGTGCCTGGAAAGGGGCTGCTAAAGCTTTCTTT.

The chain is built from TRBV11-2 and TRBJ2-7, with a weak D call TRBD1 (5 bases). This CDR3 is built from 16 residues. Germline V CDR1 and CDR2: SGHAT, FQNNGV. V shed 4 bases and J shed 2 bases, with 18 bases lying between them. CDR3: CASSSPGQGLTYEQYF. CDR3 bases: TGTGCCAGCAGCTCCCCTGGACAAGGTTTAACCTACGAGCAGTACTTC.

V is TRBV5-1 and J is TRBJ1-4; 11 nucleotides agree with TRBD1. Germline lookup yields CDR1 SGHRS and CDR2 YFSETQ. The CDR3 spans 17 residues. J gave up 0 bases and V 3 bases, and 4 bases lay outside the gene matches. CDR3 coding DNA: TGCGCCAGCAGCTCGGGACAGGGGGATGCAACTAATGAAAAACTGTTTTTT. This translates into CASSSGQGDATNEKLFF.

J is TRBJ2-7 and V is TRBV5-5; no definite D call. Germline V gives CDR1 SGHKS, CDR2 YYEKEE (reference sequence). This CDR3 spans 14 amino acids. Trimming took off 0 bases at V and 4 bases at J, with 11 bases between the two ends. The CDR3 DNA is TGTGCCAGCAGCTTGGCGGGTCCGGAGTACGAGCAGTACTTC. Protein product: CASSLAGPEYEQYF.

J is TRBJ2-7 and V is TRBV7-2, with 9 bases lining up with TRBD1. Germline loops: CDR1 SGHTA, CDR2 FQGNSA. The CDR3 is 13 amino acids. The J segment lost 6 bases and the V segment lost 4 bases, leaving 4 bases of the junction unmatched. CDR3 sequence reads: CASSSYRGLEQYF. CDR3 DNA: TGTGCCAGCAGCTCCTACAGGGGGCTCGAGCAGTACTTC.

V usage is TRBV2 and J usage is TRBJ1-1, with 9 bases identical to TRBD1. The CDR3 consists of 19 residues. With V trimmed by 3 bases and J by 3 bases, 17 bases remained unmatched. Germline V gene lookup returns CDR1 SNHLY and CDR2 FYNNEI. CDR3 residues: CASSDLFSQGAYSDTEAFF. The DNA for the CDR3 is TGTGCCAGCAGTGACTTGTTTTCACAGGGGGCTTATTCTGACACTGAAGCTTTCTTT.

The rearrangement links TRBV29-1 to TRBJ1-2, with 10 bases matching TRBD1. The CDR3 consists of 11 residues. J gave up 7 bases and V 4 bases, and 0 bases lay outside the gene matches. The V gene's germline CDR1 is SQVTM and CDR2 ANQGSEA. The CDR3: CSVGDRGGYTF. DNA for the CDR3: TGCAGCGTTGGGGACAGGGGTGGCTACACCTTC. The whole variable domain, filled in from reference TRBV29-1 and TRBJ1-2, reads SAVISQKPSRDICQRGTSLTIQCQVDSQVTMMFWYRQQPGQSLTLIATANQGSEATYESGFVIDKFPISRPNLTFSTLTVSNMSPEDSSIYLCSVGDRGGYTFGSGTRLTVV.

V usage is TRBV5-1 and J usage is TRBJ1-2, with no clear D. Germline-derived CDR1 and CDR2 are SGHRS and YFSETQ. The CDR3 contains 12 residues. Trimming removed 2 bases at V and 5 bases at J, with 7 bases between. The CDR3 here is CASSFVGYGYTF. In DNA form, the CDR3 reads TGCGCCAGCAGCTTTGTTGGGTATGGCTACACCTTC.

The chain employs TRBV20-1 and TRBJ2-5, with a weak D call TRBD2 (6 bases). CDR1 and CDR2 (germline): DFQATT, SNEGSKA (reference sequence). This CDR3 spans 16 amino acids. The V end was cut by 3 bases, the J end by 3 bases, with 20 bases between. CDR3 amino acids: CSASGTPGEWEETQYF. In DNA, the CDR3 is TGCAGTGCTAGTGGGACTCCGGGAGAGTGGGAAGAGACCCAGTACTTC.

The chain employs TRBV4-2 and TRBJ2-2; tentatively, D is TRBD1 (6 bases). CDR1 LGHNA and CDR2 YNFKEQ come from the germline V gene. The CDR3 covers 15 residues. V lost 3 bases and J 5 bases, leaving 13 bases between the germline ends. DNA for the CDR3: TGTGCCAGCAGCCAGACAGAAAGGGGGACCGGGGAGCTGTTTTTT. It encodes CASSQTERGTGELFF.